One sample yielded the 25 T cell receptor beta chains listed below, sequenced in a study of OX40 agonist ivuxolimab in advanced cancers. Assay used: immunoSEQ multiplex PCR; TCRdb lists only in-frame clones, some missing. The data show around 26,000 clones, with about 88% seen just once and 22% held by the top ten. The material was CD4+ or CD8+ T cells sorted from blood, obtained in a trial of the OX40 agonist ivuxolimab. Receptor source: an adult with an advanced solid tumor such as melanoma, head and neck, liver or kidney cancer.

V is TRBV2 and J is TRBJ2-1; 8 bases match TRBD1. After removal of 3 bases from V and 3 bases from J, the junction contained 1 base not matched to a gene. The CDR3 is 14 amino acids. CDR1 and CDR2 (germline): SNHLY, FYNNEI. The chain's CDR3 is CASSDGTGYNEQFF. CDR3 bases: TGTGCCAGCAGTGATGGGACAGGCTACAATGAGCAGTTCTTC.

This clone was found once. The chain recombines TRBV4-1 with TRBJ1-1, with D tentatively TRBD1 (5 bases). Germline V gives CDR1 MGHRA, CDR2 YSYEKL. CDR3 size: 14 residues. Trimming removed 1 base at V and 3 bases at J, with 9 bases between. In DNA form, the CDR3 reads TGCGCCAGCAGCCAAGTGGGGGTCGACACTGAAGCTTTCTTT. Its protein product is CASSQVGVDTEAFF.

This chain joins TRBV27 and TRBJ1-2; maybe TRBD1 (6 bases). The germline gives CDR1 MNHEY, CDR2 SMNVEV (reference sequence). The V and J ends lost 2 bases and 2 bases respectively, with 12 bases between them. The CDR3 has 15 amino acids. CDR3 region: CASSLIGGANYGYTF. Here the CDR3 DNA reads TGTGCCAGCAGTTTAATCGGGGGCGCAAACTATGGCTACACCTTC.

This clone is a singleton in its sample. V is TRBV19 and J is TRBJ1-5; D is undetermined. The CDR3 length is 14 residues. V was shortened by 0 bases and J by 3 bases, with 6 bases between the two germline ends. Germline CDR1 LNHDA, CDR2 SQIVND (reference sequence). The CDR3 spells CASSIDGANQPQHF. The CDR3 nucleotides read TGTGCCAGTAGTATAGACGGAGCCAATCAGCCCCAGCATTTT.

Comment on this clone: Sequence at one end of the junction differs from germline and may be a read error. The rearrangement links TRBV7-6 to TRBJ2-1; 9 bases are a match to TRBD2. Germline V lookup: CDR1 SGHVS, CDR2 FNYEAQ. The CDR3 has 14 residues. CDR3: CASSVAGAYNEQFF. DNA for the CDR3: TGTGCCAGCAGCGTAGCGGGAGCCTACAATGAGCAGTTCTTC.

Only one count was recorded for this clone. CDR3 loop: CASSEGAETDTQYF. The CDR3 bases are TGTGCCAGCAGTGAGGGGGCAGAAACAGATACGCAGTATTTT. V and J are TRBV7-9 and TRBJ2-3, with 7 bases that match TRBD1. V was pared by 6 bases and J by 3 bases, with 6 bases of the junction left unmatched. The CDR3 loop spans 14 amino acids. Germline V gene sequence: CDR1 SEHNR, CDR2 FQNEAQ (reference sequence).

The V call is TRBV7-9, the J call TRBJ2-2; D is uncertain. The germline V gene has CDR1 SEHNR and CDR2 FQNEAQ (reference sequence). V was trimmed by 9 bases and J by 4 bases, leaving 12 bases between them. The CDR3 runs 13 residues. For the CDR3, the DNA is TGTGCCAGATCCGACTTGAGCACCGGGGAGCTGTTTTTT. Translating it yields CARSDLSTGELFF.

This clone came up a few times. The chain is built from TRBV29-1 and TRBJ1-1; D gene uncertain. CDR1 SQVTM and CDR2 ANQGSEA come from the germline V gene. V was trimmed by 4 bases and J by 1 base, leaving 4 bases between them. The CDR3 consists of 11 residues. CDR3 in DNA: TGCAGCGTTGTAACGAACACTGAAGCTTTCTTT. Protein: CSVVTNTEAFF.

The chain uses TRBV5-6 and TRBJ2-7, with 8 bases identical to TRBD1. V was pared by 2 bases and J by 9 bases, with 4 bases of the junction left unmatched. The CDR3 loop spans 12 amino acids. Germline V gives CDR1 SGHDT, CDR2 YYEEEE. The CDR3 sequence is CASSLTGGVQYF. As DNA, the CDR3 is TGTGCCAGCAGCTTAACAGGGGGAGTGCAGTACTTC. Supplemented by reference TRBV5-6 and TRBJ2-7, the full variable domain reads DAGVTQSPTHLIKTRGQQVTLRCSPKSGHDTVSWYQQALGQGPQFIFQYYEEEERQRGNFPDRFSGHQFPNYSSELNVNALLLGDSALYLCASSLTGGVQYFGPGTRLTVT.

V usage is TRBV7-7 and J usage is TRBJ2-1; a weak D match, TRBD1 (6 bases). The CDR3 has 16 residues. Germline V gives CDR1 SSHAT, CDR2 FNYEAQ (reference sequence). Between the trimmed V and J ends, which lost 3 bases and 0 bases, there was a span of 12 bases. The CDR3 protein is CASSFGPTGSYNEQFF. CDR3 bases: TGTGCCAGCAGCTTTGGCCCGACAGGCTCCTACAATGAGCAGTTCTTC.

The rearrangement uses TRBV7-2 and TRBJ2-2, with D perhaps TRBD2 (6 bases). With 7 bases removed from V and 4 bases from J, the gap between germline ends came to 19 bases. CDR3 length: 16 residues. Germline CDR1 reads SGHTA; CDR2 reads FQGNSA. CDR3 bases: TGTGCCAGCACCCCCTGGATGGGTAGCGGCACCGGGGAGCTGTTTTTT. Its protein is CASTPWMGSGTGELFF.

The chain couples TRBV5-1 to TRBJ2-1; D might be TRBD2 (5 bases). The CDR3 has 16 amino acids. Germline V gene data show CDR1 as SGHRS and CDR2 as YFSETQ. Trimming removed 0 bases at V and 8 bases at J, with 18 bases between. The CDR3 is CASSLAAGIGMDEQFF. CDR3 sequence (DNA): TGCGCCAGCAGCTTGGCTGCTGGGATCGGGATGGATGAGCAGTTCTTC.

The CDR3 nucleotides read TGCGCCAGCAGCCAAGTGGCGGCCGAGAACACTGAAGCTTTCTTT. Translation gives CASSQVAAENTEAFF. V usage is TRBV4-3 and J usage is TRBJ1-1; D gene unclear. The V and J ends lost 1 base and 1 base respectively, with 10 bases between them. CDR3 length equals 15 residues. From germline, CDR1 is LGHNA and CDR2 YSLEER.

The chain carries TRBV15 and TRBJ1-1; 8 positions match TRBD1. J gave up 0 bases and V 8 bases, and 17 bases lay outside the gene matches. The CDR3 is made up of 18 amino acids. Germline loops: CDR1 LNHNV, CDR2 YYDKDF (reference sequence). CDR3 protein: CATENRGRADLMNTEAFF. The CDR3 DNA sequence: TGTGCCACCGAGAACAGGGGGAGAGCCGACCTCATGAACACTGAAGCTTTCTTT.

The chain combines TRBV4-3 with TRBJ2-2; D may be TRBD2 (5 bases). The CDR3 runs 14 residues. Germline assignment: CDR1 LGHNA and CDR2 YSLEER. The V end lost 3 bases, the J end lost 6 bases, and 11 bases lay between the germline ends. CDR3 nucleotide sequence: TGCGCCAGCAGCCACGGGGTCGGGGCCGGGGAGCTGTTTTTT. Amino acid sequence: CASSHGVGAGELFF.

The V gene is TRBV27, the J gene TRBJ1-2; perhaps TRBD1 as D (5 bases). V was cut by 4 bases and J by 4 bases, with 13 bases left in between. There are 14 residues in the CDR3. CDR1 is MNHEY and CDR2 is SMNVEV in the germline V gene (reference sequence). The CDR3 protein is CASSSGQLIYGYTF. CDR3 sequence (DNA): TGTGCCAGCAGTTCCGGACAACTAATCTATGGCTACACCTTC.

V is TRBV30 and J is TRBJ2-7, with 14 bases identical to TRBD2. The CDR3 sequence is 13 residues long. CDR1 is GTSNPN, CDR2 SVGIG, per germline (reference sequence). V lost 1 base and J lost 13; bases outside the gene matches: 6. For the CDR3, the DNA is TGTGCCTGGAGTGCCGGACTAGCGGGGGGTGACTACTTC. Translated, it gives CAWSAGLAGGDYF. Filled out from reference TRBV30 and TRBJ2-7, the complete variable domain reads SQTIHQWPATLVQPVGSPLSLECTVEGTSNPNLYWYRQAAGRGLQLLFYSVGIGQISSEVPQNLSASRPQDRQFILSSKKLLLSDSGFYLCAWSAGLAGGDYFGPGTRLTVT.

The V gene is TRBV4-3, the J gene TRBJ2-3, with 8 bases identical to TRBD2. Germline V gene sequence: CDR1 LGHNA, CDR2 YSLEER. With V trimmed by 0 bases and J by 2 bases, 7 bases remained unmatched. The CDR3 sequence is 17 residues long. The CDR3 nucleotides read TGCGCCAGCAGCCAAGATGTCGGGGGGGGCCCCACAGATACGCAGTATTTT. Translated: CASSQDVGGGPTDTQYF.

The chain carries TRBV11-3 and TRBJ2-3, with D hard to call. Trimming pared 3 bases from V and 5 bases from J, leaving 6 bases between. Germline lookup yields CDR1 SGHNT and CDR2 YENEEA. This CDR3 contains 12 residues. The chain's CDR3 is CASSLALDTQYF. The CDR3 coding sequence is TGTGCCAGCAGCTTGGCACTAGATACGCAGTATTTT.

The rearrangement uses TRBV5-4 and TRBJ2-2; D remains unclear. Germline V gene sequence: CDR1 SGHNT, CDR2 YYREEE (reference sequence). V lost 9 bases and J lost 7, with 13 bases in between. This CDR3 has 12 residues. The CDR3 reads CATTWTHGELFF. CDR3 DNA: TGTGCCACTACTTGGACCCACGGGGAGCTGTTTTTT. Full variable domain (remainder filled in from reference TRBV5-4 and TRBJ2-2): ETGVTQSPTHLIKTRGQQVTLRCSSQSGHNTVSWYQQALGQGPQFIFQYYREEENGRGNFPPRFSGLQFPNYSSELNVNALELDDSALYLCATTWTHGELFFGEGSRLTVL.

The V gene is TRBV5-5, the J gene TRBJ2-1; 7 bases line up with TRBD2. This CDR3 has 16 amino acids. From germline, CDR1 is SGHKS and CDR2 YYEKEE (reference sequence). The trim removed 0 bases at V and 12 bases at J, leaving 15 bases unmatched. CDR3 bases: TGTGCCAGCAGCTTGGAAGTGCTAGGGACTACGTACAGGCAGTTCTTC. Translation gives CASSLEVLGTTYRQFF.

This CDR3 is CASTQGGYNEQFF. In nucleotides, the CDR3 is TGTGCCAGCACCCAGGGGGGCTACAATGAGCAGTTCTTC. This chain joins TRBV6-5 and TRBJ2-1, with TRBD1 as a possible D gene (7 bases). The CDR3 consists of 13 residues. V lost 7 bases and J lost 3, with 10 bases in between. Germline values: CDR1 MNHEY, CDR2 SVGAGI.

This clone appeared once. The chain couples TRBV27 to TRBJ2-7, with D possibly TRBD2 on 5 matching bases. Trimming removed 3 bases from V and 2 bases from J, with 8 bases in between. The CDR3 runs 13 residues. CDR1 MNHEY and CDR2 SMNVEV come from the germline V gene (reference sequence). CDR3 DNA: TGTGCCAGCAGTTTGGGGAGAACCTACGAGCAGTACTTC. It is translated as CASSLGRTYEQYF.

CDR3 loop: CASSFFGNTGELFF. The CDR3 nucleotides are TGTGCCAGCAGCTTTTTCGGGAACACCGGGGAGCTGTTTTTT. The V and J genes are TRBV5-6 and TRBJ2-2; D gene uncertain. The V and J ends lost 2 bases and 1 base respectively, with 6 bases between them. The CDR3 runs to 14 residues. Germline loops: CDR1 SGHDT, CDR2 YYEEEE.

This clone was observed a single time. The rearrangement uses TRBV5-4 and TRBJ2-7; the D is unclear. The CDR3 is 12 amino acids. CDR1 and CDR2 from the germline V gene are SGHNT and YYREEE (reference sequence). The ends were cut back, 0 bases at V and 4 bases at J, with 5 bases in the middle. CDR3 amino acids: CASSLEAYEQYF. As DNA, the CDR3 is TGTGCCAGCAGCTTGGAAGCTTACGAGCAGTACTTC.